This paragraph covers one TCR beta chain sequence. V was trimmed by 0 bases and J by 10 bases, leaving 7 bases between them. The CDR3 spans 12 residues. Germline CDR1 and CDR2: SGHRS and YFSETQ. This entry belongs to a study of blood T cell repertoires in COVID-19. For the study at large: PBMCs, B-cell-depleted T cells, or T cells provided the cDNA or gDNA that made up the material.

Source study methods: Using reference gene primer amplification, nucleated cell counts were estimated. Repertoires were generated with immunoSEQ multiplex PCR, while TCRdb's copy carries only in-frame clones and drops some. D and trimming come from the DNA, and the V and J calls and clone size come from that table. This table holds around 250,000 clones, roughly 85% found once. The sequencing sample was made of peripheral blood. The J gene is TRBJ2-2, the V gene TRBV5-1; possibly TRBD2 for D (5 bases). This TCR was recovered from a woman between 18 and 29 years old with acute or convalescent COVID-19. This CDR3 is CASSLVREELFF. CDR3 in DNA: TGCGCCAGCAGCTTGGTACGGGAGGAGCTGTTTTTT.